This TCR beta chain emerged from a study of T-cell memory formation after mild COVID-19. Study in general: The two donors had largely donor-specific TCR clusters.

The CDR3 loop spans 14 amino acids. Notes on the study in general: Memory sampled before infection contained some responding clones, suggesting cross-reactive memory joined.

5'RACE primed at constant segments yielded TCR alpha and TCR beta cDNA libraries bearing sample barcodes and UMIs. TCRdb processed the 5' RACE reads anew with MiXCR; each CDR3 protein has one entry. The table shows some 30,000 distinct CDR3 sequences, with approximately 7% occurring only once. This clonotype was picked up many times. Its antigen is as yet unknown. The TCR comes from an adult woman who had mild COVID-19 (a few samples of this study predate the infection). Cell type and time point are not known. The source material was PBMCs or a T cell subset sorted from them (not recorded which). The rearrangement joins TRBV21-1 to TRBJ2-3. TRBV21-1 is noted as a pseudogene. CDR3 loop: CASSKGWEPDTQYF. CDR3 nucleotides: TGTGCCAGCAGCAAAGGGTGGGAGCCAGATACGCAGTATTTT.